The present T cell receptor (beta chain) was sequenced within a study of blood T cell repertoires in COVID-19. Authors' processing steps: Amplifying reference gene primers gave estimates of nucleated cell counts. Method: immunoSEQ multiplex PCR; TCRdb's copy keeps in-frame clones and lacks some. From that table come the V and J calls and clone size; the DNA was used to work out D and trimming. The sample includes roughly 250,000 clones, approximately 79% of them seen just once. The receptor comes from a middle-aged woman with active or convalescent COVID-19. The sequenced material came from peripheral blood.

CDR3 nucleotide sequence: TGTGCCAGCACTACAGGGGCGGGCACCGGGGAGCTGTTTTTT. It codes for CASTTGAGTGELFF. The gene calls are TRBV2 and TRBJ2-2; TRBD1 matches 7 bases. The V segment lost 7 bases and the J segment 4 bases; nucleotides outside the gene matches: 6. This CDR3 is built from 14 residues. Germline values: CDR1 SNHLY, CDR2 FYNNEI.